The 14 T cell receptor beta chains below were found in one sample sequenced in a study of T cell repertoires in cytomegalovirus infection. These receptors are not linked to any known antigen. MiXCR was run by TCRdb on the reads, yielding one entry per CDR3 protein. Of over 120,000 distinct CDR3 sequences in the sample, 32% were seen once. Here the sequenced sample was CD8+ T cells from cultured PBMCs, taken from culture after CMV antigen stimulation. The receptors shown here come from a human donor in good health (CMV status not recorded). Some clones in this sample may be carry-over from other donors' samples.

Only a few counts were recorded for this clonotype. This chain connects TRBV5-4 to TRBJ2-2; D is undetermined. The ends were cut back, 5 bases at V and 4 bases at J, with 6 bases in the middle. CDR1 is SGHNT and CDR2 is YYREEE in the germline V gene (reference sequence). This CDR3 is 12 amino acids long. In DNA, the CDR3 is TGTGCCAGCAGGGGGTTCACCGGGGAGCTGTTTTTT. Its translation is CASRGFTGELFF.

CDR3 loop: CASSQVGLNTEAFF. The CDR3 coding sequence is TGTGCCAGCAGTCAGGTCGGACTGAACACTGAAGCTTTCTTT. V gene TRBV6-6 combines with J gene TRBJ1-1; D not certain. In germline, CDR1 is MNHNY, CDR2 SVGAGI (reference sequence). V lost 5 bases to trimming and J lost 0 bases, with 10 bases between them. This CDR3 is built from 14 residues.

The chain couples TRBV12-3 or TRBV12-4 to TRBJ2-1, with TRBD2 identical over 9 bases. V trimming: 7 bases; J trimming: 0 bases; junction bases outside the gene matches: 4. The CDR3 sequence is 15 residues long. CDR3 residues: CASIVSGSSYNEQFF. CDR3 bases: TGTGCCAGCATTGTTAGCGGGAGCTCCTACAATGAGCAGTTCTTC.

CDR3: CASSYGTASYGYTF. In DNA form, the CDR3 reads TGTGCCAGCAGTTATGGTACAGCCTCCTATGGCTACACCTTC. The V gene is TRBV25-1, the J gene TRBJ1-2; no definite D call. Germline CDR1 MGHDK, CDR2 SYGVNS. V was cut by 5 bases and J by 4 bases, with 14 bases left in between. CDR3 length: 14 residues.

This clonotype has a handful of counts. The chain links TRBV4-1 to TRBJ1-1; no firm D call. Germline V gives CDR1 MGHRA, CDR2 YSYEKL. The CDR3 covers 13 residues. Trimming removed 1 base from V and 3 bases from J, with 6 bases in between. Written as DNA, the CDR3 is TGCGCCAGCAGCCAAGTTGGAGACACTGAAGCTTTCTTT. It specifies CASSQVGDTEAFF.

This clonotype was found a few times. The genes are TRBV7-9 and TRBJ2-2, with D possibly being TRBD2 (5 bases). The CDR3 extends over 13 amino acids. Germline CDR1 and CDR2: SEHNR and FQNEAQ (reference sequence). The V and J ends lost 3 bases and 6 bases respectively, with 8 bases between them. CDR3 region: CASSLLAAGELFF. Written as DNA, the CDR3 is TGTGCCAGCAGCTTGCTAGCAGCCGGGGAGCTGTTTTTT.

This clonotype was counted many times. The chain joins TRBV5-5 to TRBJ1-1; 7 bases fit TRBD1. CDR1 and CDR2 (germline): SGHKS, YYEKEE (reference sequence). CDR3 length: 15 amino acids. J was trimmed by 2 bases and V by 4 bases; bases with no gene match: 8. CDR3 sequence: CASSLGQAGNTEAFF. The CDR3 nucleotides are TGTGCCAGCAGCCTAGGACAGGCGGGAAACACTGAAGCTTTCTTT.

This clonotype showed up many times. The chain uses TRBV6-1 and TRBJ1-6; D might be TRBD1 (5 bases). Germline V gene sequence: CDR1 MNHNS, CDR2 SASEGT. V was clipped by 1 base and J by 6 bases, with 22 bases between them. The length of the CDR3 is 19 residues. CDR3 nucleotide sequence: TGTGCCAGCAGTGAAGGGGGGGTCAAGGGCCAACGATTTAATTCACCCCTCCACTTT. Translation gives CASSEGGVKGQRFNSPLHF.

This clonotype was seen a handful of times. The chain has TRBV7-6 and TRBJ2-3; no clear D gene. Trimming cost V 1 base and J 2 bases, with 7 bases left between them. In germline, CDR1 is SGHVS, CDR2 FNYEAQ. The CDR3 spans 14 residues. The CDR3, as DNA: TGTGCCAGCAGCTTAGTTATCAACACAGATACGCAGTATTTT. Amino acids: CASSLVINTDTQYF.

This clonotype has ten or more counts. The chain recombines TRBV6-1 with TRBJ1-6; a weak D match, TRBD1 (5 bases). V lost 2 bases and J lost 7, with 9 bases in between. Germline lookup yields CDR1 MNHNS and CDR2 SASEGT. The CDR3 consists of 14 residues. In nucleotides, the CDR3 is TGTGCCAGCAGTGAACAGGGCGAAAATTCACCCCTCCACTTT. Its translation is CASSEQGENSPLHF.

There are many counts of this clonotype. The chain uses TRBV27 and TRBJ2-1; possible D gene TRBD2, 7 bases. The CDR3 length is 15 residues. Germline V gene data show CDR1 as MNHEY and CDR2 as SMNVEV (reference sequence). V was pared by 2 bases and J by 3 bases, with 11 bases between. The CDR3 spells CASSLAGAGYNEQFF. The CDR3 DNA sequence: TGTGCCAGCAGTTTAGCGGGGGCTGGCTACAATGAGCAGTTCTTC.

The J gene is TRBJ2-2, the V gene TRBV6-8; 12 bases match TRBD1. This CDR3 comprises 16 residues. CDR1 is MNHGY and CDR2 is SAAAGT in the germline V gene. J lost 4 bases, V lost 2 bases, and 2 bases had no gene match. The CDR3 region is CASSYGTGGFTGELFF. Here the CDR3 DNA reads TGTGCCAGCAGTTACGGGACAGGGGGCTTCACCGGGGAGCTGTTTTTT.

This clonotype came up many times. The chain joins TRBV27 to TRBJ1-5; D perhaps matches TRBD1 (5 bases). Per the germline V gene, CDR1 is MNHEY and CDR2 is SMNVEV (reference sequence). V was trimmed by 6 bases and J by 3 bases, leaving 12 bases between them. The CDR3 runs to 14 residues. CDR3 DNA sequence: TGTGCCAGCAGCCGCGGGACGGTCAATCAGCCCCAGCATTTT. It translates to CASSRGTVNQPQHF.

The rearrangement joins TRBV7-9 to TRBJ2-2; D unclear. This CDR3 contains 16 residues. V was trimmed by 1 base and J by 4 bases, leaving 13 bases between them. CDR1 is SEHNR and CDR2 is FQNEAQ in the germline V gene (reference sequence). The CDR3, as DNA: TGTGCCAGCAGCTTAGTAGTGCAAGCAGGCACCGGGGAGCTGTTTTTT. Its protein is CASSLVVQAGTGELFF.